Here is one T cell receptor (beta chain) with its context. The sample is drawn from a study of tumor and adjacent non-tumor tissue in lung cancer. Study-wide background: There were 11 to 12 adenocarcinoma, a couple of squamous cell carcinoma and 1 small cell lung cancer cases.

No cell sorting was done before RNA was extracted from the tissue. TCRbeta libraries were built with three rounds of nested PCR, modified from ARM-PCR. TCRdb passed the multiplex PCR reads through MiXCR, listing each CDR3 protein once. The data contain under 150,000 distinct CDR3 sequences, roughly 70% of them seen just once; the ten biggest clones take up over 15%. The germline V gene encodes CDR1 SGDLS and CDR2 YYNGEE. Trimming shortened V by 6 bases and J by 0 bases, and 18 bases separated the two germline ends. The length of the CDR3 is 16 residues. This receptor was taken from a man aged 55 to 70 with small cell lung cancer. The sequenced sample consisted of lung tumor tissue. The chain employs TRBV9 and TRBJ1-2; D possibly corresponds to TRBD1 (5 bases). The CDR3 bases are TGTGCCAGCACTCGGGGCGGGGACGTAGCTAACTATGGCTACACCTTC. Protein sequence: CASTRGGDVANYGYTF.